There are many counts of the clone carrying this T cell receptor (beta chain). Its antigen is unknown. TCRdb ran MiXCR on the reads and lists one entry per CDR3 protein. This sample carries about 230,000 distinct CDR3 sequences, 22% of them seen once, and the ten largest clones take approximately 18%. This entry belongs to a study of T cell repertoires in cytomegalovirus infection. Study-wide background: Evidence of both CMV infection and a matching HLA type came from public TCR beta signatures. Findings and limits, study-wide: The response measured ex vivo was dominated by TCR beta clonotypes (HLA-C-restricted and CMV-specific).

This receptor was identified in a human donor in good health (CMV status not recorded). Some clones in this sample may be carry-over from other donors' samples. The sequencing sample was made of CD8+ T cells from PBMCs.

The CDR3 DNA follows: TGTGCCAGCAGCTTGACCGGGACAGGGGGTGAGCAGTTCTTC. This sequence encodes CASSLTGTGGEQFF. The V and J genes are TRBV7-3 and TRBJ2-1; 11 positions agree with TRBD1. This CDR3 spans 14 amino acids. V lost 3 bases and J lost 9; bases outside the gene matches: 4. Germline values: CDR1 SGHTA, CDR2 FQGTGA. The full variable domain, its missing parts supplied by reference TRBV7-3 and TRBJ2-1, is GAGVSQTPSNKVTEKGKYVELRCDPISGHTALYWYRQSLGQGPEFLIYFQGTGAADDSGLPNDRFFAVRPEGSVSTLKIQRTERGDSAVYLCASSLTGTGGEQFFGPGTRLTVL.